This TCR beta chain was captured in a study of T cells in Graves' hyperthyroidism and ophthalmopathy. Study conclusions and caveats: Model-based prediction identified ophthalmopathy a median approximately 6 months prior to its onset.

The junction had 4 bases not matched to a gene; V was cut back by 3 bases and J by 5 bases. This CDR3 contains 13 residues. Germline V CDR1 and CDR2: DFQATT, SNEGSKA (reference sequence). Exclusion followed for patients with uncontrolled infection, other autoimmune disease, pregnancy or lactation. What was amplified from RNA transcripts were TCR beta CDR3 regions. The HTBI set primed first-round TCR CDR3 RT-PCR. TCRdb reprocessed the multiplex PCR reads via MiXCR and lists one record per CDR3 protein. Here the sample spans a few hundred thousand distinct CDR3 sequences, more than 45% being singletons. In this sample, this clonotype turned up many times. As yet, its antigen is unknown.

This chain joins TRBV20-1 and TRBJ2-5, with 9 bases identical to TRBD1. This clonotype originated in a woman between 18 and 29 years old with Graves' hyperthyroidism. The specimen was peripheral blood or thyroid tissue (not recorded which). CDR3: CSASPGQGETQYF. DNA of the CDR3: TGCAGTGCTAGTCCCGGACAGGGGGAGACCCAGTACTTC.